These 30 T cell receptor beta chains originate from one sample sequenced in a study of blood T cell repertoires in COVID-19. The repertoire was sequenced with immunoSEQ multiplex PCR; TCRdb's copy has only in-frame clones and lacks some. The table records around 100,000 clones, about 89% of them present only once. Sample: peripheral blood. Receptors originate from a man between 40 and 49 years old with acute or convalescent COVID-19.

As DNA, the CDR3 is TGCGCCAGCAGCTTGGCCGTACAGAACTACGAGCAGTACTTC. This translates into CASSLAVQNYEQYF. V gene TRBV5-1 combines with J gene TRBJ2-7; no clear D gene. Trimming stripped 0 bases from V and 3 bases from J, with 10 bases between. The CDR3 length is 14 residues. Germline V CDR1 and CDR2: SGHRS, YFSETQ.

V usage is TRBV12-3 or TRBV12-4 and J usage is TRBJ1-3; D uncertain. Trimming removed 10 bases at V and 1 base at J, with 8 bases between. The CDR3 consists of 12 residues. CDR3 in DNA: TGTGCCATCCGGAGTTCTGGAAACACCATATATTTT. The encoded protein is CAIRSSGNTIYF.

A single count supports this clone. J is TRBJ1-4 and V is TRBV6-6; D gene ambiguous. V lost 2 bases to trimming and J lost 3 bases, with 4 bases between them. The CDR3 consists of 13 residues. CDR1 and CDR2 from the germline V gene are MNHNY and SVGAGI (reference sequence). CDR3 DNA sequence: TGTGCCAGCAGTTACGGCCCTAATGAAAAACTGTTTTTT. Amino acid sequence: CASSYGPNEKLFF.

This clone has a handful of counts. V gene TRBV5-1 combines with J gene TRBJ1-4; D is unclear. V was cut by 0 bases and J by 4 bases, with 10 bases left in between. Per germline, CDR1 SGHRS and CDR2 YFSETQ. This CDR3 contains 15 residues. CDR3: CASSLVGSLNEKLFF. The CDR3 DNA reads as TGCGCCAGCAGCTTGGTGGGGAGCCTTAATGAAAAACTGTTTTTT.

The V gene is TRBV6-5, the J gene TRBJ1-4; D is possibly TRBD1 (5 bases). The ends were cut back, 9 bases at V and 8 bases at J, with 19 bases in the middle. This CDR3 contains 14 residues. Germline V gene lookup returns CDR1 MNHEY and CDR2 SVGAGI. In DNA, the CDR3 is TGTGCCAGTCAACGGGCAGGGAACAACGAAAAACTGTTTTTT. Encoded protein: CASQRAGNNEKLFF.

The genes are TRBV11-1 and TRBJ2-3; no reliable D call. This CDR3 is 13 amino acids long. V was pared by 2 bases and J by 3 bases, with 6 bases between. Germline CDR1 reads SGHAT; CDR2 reads FQDESV (reference sequence). The CDR3 sequence: CASSLIITDTQYF. CDR3 bases: TGTGCCAGCAGCTTAATTATAACAGATACGCAGTATTTT. The entire variable domain, with the rest obtained from reference TRBV11-1 and TRBJ2-3, is as follows: EAEVAQSPRYKITEKSQAVAFWCDPISGHATLYWYRQILGQGPELLVQFQDESVVDDSQLPKDRFSAERLKGVDSTLKIQPAELGDSAMYLCASSLIITDTQYFGPGTRLTVL.

This clone was observed a single time. The V gene is TRBV14, the J gene TRBJ2-1, with D hard to call. The V and J ends lost 3 bases and 3 bases respectively, with 9 bases between them. The CDR3 runs 14 residues. Germline loops: CDR1 SGHDN, CDR2 FVKESK. The CDR3 loop is CASSQSPIYNEQFF. The CDR3 DNA reads TGTGCCAGCAGCCAGAGCCCCATCTACAATGAGCAGTTCTTC.

This sequence joins TRBV15 and TRBJ1-4, with D maybe TRBD1 (5 bases). Trimming pared 2 bases from V and 4 bases from J, leaving 14 bases between. This CDR3 comprises 16 residues. CDR1 and CDR2 from the germline V gene are LNHNV and YYDKDF (reference sequence). As DNA, the CDR3 is TGTGCCACCAGCAGAAATGGGCGGGGGAATAATGAAAAACTGTTTTTT. Translation gives CATSRNGRGNNEKLFF.

The table lists this clone with a count of one. The chain couples TRBV6-5 to TRBJ1-5, with 7 bases aligning to TRBD1. The CDR3 spans 13 residues. Trimming took 10 bases from V and 2 from J; bases not matched to a gene: 5. Germline V lookup: CDR1 MNHEY, CDR2 SVGAGI. CDR3 coding DNA: TGTGCCACCCAAAGGGGGCGCAATCAGCCCCAGCATTTT. This sequence encodes CATQRGRNQPQHF.

The rearrangement joins TRBV30 to TRBJ1-2; possible D gene TRBD1, 5 bases. The CDR3 length is 14 residues. V lost 2 bases to trimming and J lost 6 bases, with 16 bases between them. Germline loops: CDR1 GTSNPN, CDR2 SVGIG (reference sequence). The CDR3 nucleotides are TGTGCCTGGAGTAATGGGTTCAGGGATCATGGCTACACCTTC. Translation: CAWSNGFRDHGYTF.

In this sample, this clone turned up once. This chain uses TRBV5-6 with TRBJ2-7, with a tentative D call TRBD1 (5 bases). V lost 4 bases to trimming and J lost 3 bases, with 14 bases between them. The CDR3 is 14 amino acids. Germline V gene lookup returns CDR1 SGHDT and CDR2 YYEEEE. The CDR3, as DNA: TGTGCCAGCAGCCGCGACAGCCTCAACTACGAGCAGTACTTC. Its translation is CASSRDSLNYEQYF.

This chain links TRBV10-1 with TRBJ2-2; 12 nucleotides match TRBD2. Trimming at V came to 2 bases and at J to 2 bases, leaving 9 bases not matched to a gene. Germline lookup yields CDR1 WNHNN and CDR2 SYGVQD (reference sequence). The CDR3 has 19 residues. CDR3 sequence (DNA): TGCGCCAGCAGTGAGCAACTACCAGGACTAGCGGGAAACACCGGGGAGCTGTTTTTT. This codes for CASSEQLPGLAGNTGELFF.

V usage is TRBV7-6 and J usage is TRBJ2-3; the D is unclear. Germline V lookup: CDR1 SGHVS, CDR2 FNYEAQ. CDR3 length: 15 amino acids. V was shortened by 2 bases and J by 1 base, with 10 bases between the two germline ends. The CDR3 here is CASSLQWAGTDTQYF. CDR3 DNA sequence: TGTGCCAGCAGCTTACAGTGGGCTGGCACAGATACGCAGTATTTT.

The V and J genes are TRBV5-6 and TRBJ2-7, with 13 positions matching TRBD2. V dropped 6 bases and J dropped 5; count of bases not matched to a gene: 5. Germline V lookup: CDR1 SGHDT, CDR2 YYEEEE. The CDR3 length is 14 residues. CDR3 loop: CASTGLAGMDEQYF. CDR3 bases: TGTGCCAGCACGGGACTAGCGGGAATGGACGAGCAGTACTTC. The whole variable domain, filled in from reference TRBV5-6 and TRBJ2-7, reads DAGVTQSPTHLIKTRGQQVTLRCSPKSGHDTVSWYQQALGQGPQFIFQYYEEEERQRGNFPDRFSGHQFPNYSSELNVNALLLGDSALYLCASTGLAGMDEQYFGPGTRLTVT.

The chain has TRBV6-2 or TRBV6-3 and TRBJ2-6; tentative D call: TRBD2 (5 bases). CDR1 and CDR2 (germline): MNHEY, SVGEGT. The V end lost 4 bases, the J end lost 7 bases, and 14 bases lay between the germline ends. The length of the CDR3 is 15 residues. The CDR3 region is CASSWAGEGANVLTF. The DNA of the CDR3 is TGTGCCAGCAGTTGGGCGGGTGAGGGAGCCAACGTCCTGACTTTC.

The rearrangement links TRBV9 to TRBJ1-3; 8 positions match TRBD1. The CDR3 length is 15 residues. Germline V gene data show CDR1 as SGDLS and CDR2 as YYNGEE. V lost 7 bases, J lost 0 bases, and 6 bases stayed unmatched. In DNA, the CDR3 is TGTGCCAGCGGGACAGGTCCGGTCTCTGGAAACACCATATATTTT. This sequence encodes CASGTGPVSGNTIYF.

This sequence joins TRBV2 and TRBJ1-4; perhaps TRBD1 as D (5 bases). Germline V gene lookup returns CDR1 SNHLY and CDR2 FYNNEI. Trimming removed 8 bases from V and 3 bases from J, with 10 bases in between. CDR3 size: 13 residues. This CDR3 is CASGRDSNEKLFF. CDR3 sequence (DNA): TGTGCCAGCGGCCGGGACTCTAATGAAAAACTGTTTTTT.

V usage is TRBV5-8 and J usage is TRBJ2-5; possible D gene TRBD2, 5 bases. CDR3 size: 15 residues. Germline values: CDR1 SGHTS, CDR2 YDEGEE. V lost 1 base to trimming and J lost 5 bases, with 15 bases between them. The CDR3 protein is CASSLPGSSGETQYF. The CDR3 nucleotides read TGTGCCAGCAGCTTGCCGGGGAGTTCTGGGGAGACCCAGTACTTC.

This chain links TRBV30 with TRBJ1-1, with 9 positions matching TRBD1. Germline trimming cut 6 bases from V and 2 bases from J; bases unmatched to any gene: 4. The germline gives CDR1 GTSNPN, CDR2 SVGIG (reference sequence). This CDR3 region has 13 residues. The CDR3 DNA follows: TGTGCCTGCGGACAGGGGCTTAACACTGAAGCTTTCTTT. This gives the protein CACGQGLNTEAFF.

This clone has only a few counts. The gene calls are TRBV10-1 and TRBJ2-2; 9 bases align to TRBD2. CDR3 length: 19 residues. Germline V lookup: CDR1 WNHNN, CDR2 SYGVQD (reference sequence). The junction had 15 bases not matched to a gene; V was cut back by 4 bases and J by 3 bases. The CDR3 bases are TGCGCCAGCAGTGCTACCCAGTTCTTTAGCGGGAGAGACACCGGGGAGCTGTTTTTT. This translates into CASSATQFFSGRDTGELFF.

The sample holds one count of this clone. The V gene is TRBV4-2, the J gene TRBJ1-3, with D tentatively TRBD1 (6 bases). Between the trimmed V and J ends, which lost 0 bases and 2 bases, there was a span of 20 bases. Germline V gene lookup returns CDR1 LGHNA and CDR2 YNFKEQ. The CDR3 is made up of 19 amino acids. The chain's CDR3 is CASSQDLGARQGAGNTIYF. The CDR3 coding sequence is TGTGCCAGCAGCCAAGATCTGGGGGCGAGGCAAGGCGCTGGAAACACCATATATTTT.

In its sample, this clone was seen a few times. The chain joins TRBV19 to TRBJ1-1, with D possibly being TRBD1 (5 bases). Germline CDR1 reads LNHDA; CDR2 reads SQIVND (reference sequence). CDR3 length equals 14 residues. The germline V and J ends were trimmed by 10 bases and 0 bases, with 15 bases remaining between them. The chain's CDR3 is CATARVEMNTEAFF. The CDR3 bases are TGTGCCACCGCCAGGGTGGAAATGAACACTGAAGCTTTCTTT. The variable domain in full, with the rest retrieved from reference TRBV19 and TRBJ1-1, is DGGITQSPKYLFRKEGQNVTLSCEQNLNHDAMYWYRQDPGQGLRLIYYSQIVNDFQKGDIAEGYSVSREKKESFPLTVTSAQKNPTAFYLCATARVEMNTEAFFGQGTRLTVV.

To note about this clone: Other DNA sequences in this specimen translate into the identical CDR3. The CDR3 loop reads CASSFGGSYEQYF. The DNA for the CDR3 is TGTGCCAGCAGTTTCGGGGGGTCCTACGAGCAGTACTTC. The chain joins TRBV12-3 or TRBV12-4 to TRBJ2-7, with 7 nucleotides matching TRBD2. The CDR3 loop spans 13 amino acids. The junction had 0 bases not matched to a gene; V was cut back by 3 bases and J by 1 base.

The rearrangement uses TRBV11-2 and TRBJ2-5, with a weak D call TRBD1 (5 bases). The germline V and J ends were trimmed by 2 bases and 4 bases, with 11 bases remaining between them. The germline V gene encodes CDR1 SGHAT and CDR2 FQNNGV. CDR3 length: 14 residues. CDR3 sequence reads: CASSLFAGRETQYF. CDR3 bases: TGTGCCAGCAGCTTATTCGCAGGGCGAGAGACCCAGTACTTC.

The rearrangement uses TRBV9 and TRBJ1-3, with 10 bases that match TRBD1. The germline CDR1 and CDR2 sequences are SGDLS and YYNGEE. V gave up 3 bases and J gave up 4 bases; unmatched junction bases: 7. This CDR3 is 16 amino acids long. As DNA, the CDR3 is TGTGCCAGCAGCGCCGGAGGGACAGGGGTCGGAAACACCATATATTTT. Translated: CASSAGGTGVGNTIYF.

CDR3: CASSPTGTGNTEAFF. In nucleotides, the CDR3 is TGTGCCAGCTCACCAACAGGGACAGGGAACACTGAAGCTTTCTTT. The V call is TRBV18, the J call TRBJ1-1; 8 bases align to TRBD1. With 2 bases clipped from V and 1 base from J, the junction kept 3 bases outside the gene matches. This CDR3 has 15 amino acids. The germline V gene has CDR1 KGHSH and CDR2 LQKENI.

The genes are TRBV5-6 and TRBJ1-1, with TRBD1 matching 9 bases. Trimming at V came to 2 bases and at J to 8 bases, leaving 1 base not matched to a gene. Germline lookup yields CDR1 SGHDT and CDR2 YYEEEE. CDR3 length equals 12 residues. The CDR3 DNA reads TGTGCCAGCAGCTTTGACAGGGGGGAAGCTTTCTTT. Residues: CASSFDRGEAFF.

J is TRBJ1-1 and V is TRBV12-3 or TRBV12-4; D gene ambiguous. This CDR3 is 13 amino acids long. Trimming shortened V by 5 bases and J by 4 bases, and 11 bases separated the two germline ends. CDR3 in amino acids: CASSPRLGTEAFF. The CDR3 nucleotides are TGTGCCAGCAGTCCACGACTTGGCACTGAAGCTTTCTTT.

This chain connects TRBV7-2 to TRBJ1-1; D is ambiguous. The CDR3 is 15 residues long. CDR1 and CDR2 from the germline V gene are SGHTA and FQGNSA. Trimming took off 5 bases at V and 2 bases at J, with 15 bases between the two ends. The CDR3 region is CASSHGGSGNTEAFF. CDR3 sequence (DNA): TGTGCCAGCAGCCACGGTGGATCAGGAAACACTGAAGCTTTCTTT.

The J gene is TRBJ1-6, the V gene TRBV2; possibly TRBD1 for D (6 bases). V shed 8 bases and J shed 5 bases, with 13 bases lying between them. This CDR3 has 14 amino acids. CDR1 is SNHLY and CDR2 is FYNNEI in the germline V gene. Here the CDR3 reads CASSSDSDNSPLHF. CDR3 DNA: TGTGCCAGCTCTTCGGACAGCGATAATTCACCCCTCCACTTT.